These 30 T cell receptor beta chains originate from one sample sequenced in a study of blood T cell repertoires in COVID-19. The protocol was immunoSEQ multiplex PCR, while the TCRdb copy is restricted to in-frame clones and leaves out a portion. The table includes 90,000 to 110,000 clones, roughly 80% detected once. Sequenced input: peripheral blood. The receptors stem from an elderly woman with acute or convalescent COVID-19.

The CDR3 sequence is CASSPRDGSYNEQFF. CDR3 bases: TGTGCCAGCTCACCGCGGGACGGATCCTACAATGAGCAGTTCTTC. The chain employs TRBV18 and TRBJ2-1, with D perhaps TRBD2 (6 bases). V lost 3 bases, J lost 1 base, and 10 bases lay in between. This CDR3 comprises 15 residues. Germline CDR1 and CDR2: KGHSH and LQKENI.

The J gene is TRBJ1-2, the V gene TRBV9; D not certain. This CDR3 has 15 amino acids. The V gene's germline CDR1 is SGDLS and CDR2 YYNGEE. V gave up 0 bases and J gave up 0 bases, with 9 bases separating them. The CDR3 is CASSVVGSSNYGYTF. CDR3 DNA: TGTGCCAGCAGCGTAGTGGGGAGTTCTAACTATGGCTACACCTTC. Full variable domain (missing parts from reference TRBV9 and TRBJ1-2): DSGVTQTPKHLITATGQRVTLRCSPRSGDLSVYWYQQSLDQGLQFLIQYYNGEERAKGNILERFSAQQFPDLHSELNLSSLELGDSALYFCASSVVGSSNYGYTFGSGTRLTVV.

This clone was counted only a few times. The chain combines TRBV28 with TRBJ1-5; 7 positions agree with TRBD1. This CDR3 is built from 15 residues. Germline V gene lookup returns CDR1 MDHEN and CDR2 SYDVKM. V gave up 6 bases and J gave up 4 bases; unmatched junction bases: 9. The CDR3 loop reads CASSLFRTGNQPQHF. The CDR3 DNA reads as TGTGCCAGCAGCTTGTTTAGGACAGGTAATCAGCCCCAGCATTTT.

The genes are TRBV5-4 and TRBJ2-1; 12 bases line up with TRBD2. The CDR3 extends over 15 amino acids. From germline, CDR1 is SGHNT and CDR2 YYREEE (reference sequence). The V gene end was trimmed by 3 bases and the J gene end by 6 bases; junction bases not matched to a gene: 4. CDR3 region: CASSSRLAGANEQFF. The CDR3 nucleotides are TGTGCCAGCAGCTCCCGACTAGCGGGAGCCAATGAGCAGTTCTTC.

Only a few counts were recorded for this clone. This CDR3 reads CASSSDKNSPLHF. CDR3 in DNA: TGTGCCAGCAGTTCGGACAAAAATTCACCCCTCCACTTT. The chain uses TRBV2 and TRBJ1-6, with a tentative D call TRBD1 (5 bases). CDR3 length: 13 residues. Trimming removed 5 bases from V and 7 bases from J, with 9 bases in between. CDR1 SNHLY and CDR2 FYNNEI come from the germline V gene.

In DNA form, the CDR3 reads TGTGAACGGGTGAAGGGGCAGGACACCGGGGAGCTGTTTTTT. As protein: CERVKGQDTGELFF. The rearrangement uses TRBV24-1 and TRBJ2-2; possible D gene TRBD1, 5 bases. This CDR3 comprises 14 residues. CDR1 and CDR2 (germline): KGHDR, SFDVKD.

J is TRBJ2-2 and V is TRBV27; 12 positions match TRBD2. Unmatched junction bases numbered 5, after V lost 5 bases and J lost 4 bases. The CDR3 is 16 residues long. The V gene's germline CDR1 is MNHEY and CDR2 SMNVEV (reference sequence). CDR3 DNA: TGTGCCAGCAGTCCGACTAGCGGGAGAATCACCGGGGAGCTGTTTTTT. Amino acids: CASSPTSGRITGELFF.

The CDR3 DNA reads TGTGCCAGCAGATTACAGGGGACCTACGAGCAGTACTTC. Residues: CASRLQGTYEQYF. The chain uses TRBV6-6 and TRBJ2-7; 7 positions agree with TRBD1. In germline, CDR1 is MNHNY, CDR2 SVGAGI (reference sequence). Unmatched junction bases numbered 4, after V lost 6 bases and J lost 2 bases. The CDR3 covers 13 residues.

This sequence joins TRBV9 and TRBJ2-1; a weak D match, TRBD1 (5 bases). Germline lookup yields CDR1 SGDLS and CDR2 YYNGEE. The CDR3 covers 16 residues. V was clipped by 4 bases and J by 0 bases, with 14 bases between them. CDR3 DNA sequence: TGTGCCAGCAGCCCTAGGGGCGGCAGCTCCTACAATGAGCAGTTCTTC. It translates to CASSPRGGSSYNEQFF.

The rearrangement uses TRBV30 and TRBJ2-2; D is perhaps TRBD1 (6 bases). V was trimmed by 5 bases and J by 5 bases, leaving 15 bases between them. The CDR3 has 14 residues. Looked up from germline, CDR1 is GTSNPN and CDR2 is SVGIG (reference sequence). In DNA form, the CDR3 reads TGTGCCTGGTCTCCGGGACACCCGACCGGGGAGCTGTTTTTT. It translates to CAWSPGHPTGELFF.

This clone was seen more than once but under ten times. The rearrangement uses TRBV18 and TRBJ2-1, with 8 bases that match TRBD2. CDR1 and CDR2 (germline): KGHSH, LQKENI. CDR3 length equals 15 residues. The V and J ends lost 1 base and 3 bases, in that order; junction bases with no gene match: 2. CDR3 DNA: TGTGCCAGCTCACCACAAGCGGGAGTCTACAATGAGCAGTTCTTC. This gives the protein CASSPQAGVYNEQFF. The variable domain in full, completed from reference TRBV18 and TRBJ2-1, reads NAGVMQNPRHLVRRRGQEARLRCSPMKGHSHVYWYRQLPEEGLKFMVYLQKENIIDESGMPKERFSAEFPKEGPSILRIQQVVRGDSAAYFCASSPQAGVYNEQFFGPGTRLTVL.

The J gene is TRBJ2-5, the V gene TRBV11-3; D is perhaps TRBD1 (7 bases). The CDR3 covers 15 residues. Trimming took 1 base from V and 7 from J, leaving 16 bases between them. Germline CDR1 and CDR2: SGHNT and YENEEA. Here the CDR3 DNA reads TGTGCCAGCAGCTTAGTGTCAGGGGGAGGTGTGACCCAGTACTTC. Translated, it gives CASSLVSGGGVTQYF.

The genes are TRBV7-9 and TRBJ1-1; 7 bases agree with TRBD1. V lost 5 bases and J lost 0; bases outside the gene matches: 6. Per the germline V gene, CDR1 is SEHNR and CDR2 is FQNEAQ (reference sequence). The CDR3 runs 15 residues. CDR3 protein: CASSARQGMNTEAFF. The CDR3 DNA follows: TGTGCCAGCAGCGCTAGACAGGGAATGAACACTGAAGCTTTCTTT.

This clone occurred once. The chain carries TRBV24-1 and TRBJ2-1; D perhaps matches TRBD2 (6 bases). The ends were cut back, 4 bases at V and 0 bases at J, with 12 bases in the middle. Per the germline V gene, CDR1 is KGHDR and CDR2 is SFDVKD. The CDR3 length is 16 residues. The CDR3, as DNA: TGTGCCACCAGTGAGGGAGGACGGAGCTCCTACAATGAGCAGTTCTTC. The encoded protein is CATSEGGRSSYNEQFF.

The chain has TRBV2 and TRBJ1-6; tentative D call: TRBD1 (6 bases). Trimming took 2 bases from V and 5 from J, leaving 10 bases between them. This CDR3 region has 15 residues. Germline V lookup: CDR1 SNHLY, CDR2 FYNNEI. The CDR3 coding sequence is TGTGCCAGCAGTGAACAGGGGCCCGATAATTCACCCCTCCACTTT. It translates to CASSEQGPDNSPLHF.

This chain uses TRBV5-1 with TRBJ2-5; 9 nucleotides align to TRBD1. The CDR3 totals 13 residues. Germline V CDR1 and CDR2: SGHRS, YFSETQ. J lost 5 bases, V lost 4 bases, and 3 bases had no gene match. The CDR3: CASSIQGAETQYF. The CDR3 DNA is TGCGCCAGCAGCATACAGGGGGCCGAGACCCAGTACTTC. Filled out from reference TRBV5-1 and TRBJ2-5, the complete variable domain reads KAGVTQTPRYLIKTRGQQVTLSCSPISGHRSVSWYQQTPGQGLQFLFEYFSETQRNKGNFPGRFSGRQFSNSRSEMNVSTLELGDSALYLCASSIQGAETQYFGPGTRLLVL.

The chain links TRBV7-8 to TRBJ2-1; TRBD1 is a possible D gene (6 bases). The CDR3 is 15 amino acids. Germline lookup yields CDR1 SGHVS and CDR2 FQNEAQ. V was shortened by 5 bases and J by 0 bases, with 11 bases between the two germline ends. In DNA, the CDR3 is TGTGCCAGCAGCAAGGGACACGACTCCTACAATGAGCAGTTCTTC. Translated: CASSKGHDSYNEQFF.

This rearrangement joins TRBV14 to TRBJ2-1, with TRBD2 identical over 8 bases. Germline loops: CDR1 SGHDN, CDR2 FVKESK. The V and J ends lost 1 base and 2 bases, in that order; junction bases with no gene match: 7. This CDR3 comprises 17 residues. This chain's CDR3 is CASSQGYGRATYNEQFF. The CDR3 nucleotides read TGTGCCAGCAGCCAAGGTTACGGGAGGGCCACCTACAATGAGCAGTTCTTC. The entire variable domain, with the rest obtained from reference TRBV14 and TRBJ2-1, is as follows: EAGVTQFPSHSVIEKGQTVTLRCDPISGHDNLYWYRRVMGKEIKFLLHFVKESKQDESGMPNNRFLAERTGGTYSTLKVQPAELEDSGVYFCASSQGYGRATYNEQFFGPGTRLTVL.

The J gene is TRBJ2-7, the V gene TRBV10-3, with D maybe TRBD1 (6 bases). V was shortened by 7 bases and J by 3 bases, with 7 bases between the two germline ends. Germline CDR1 and CDR2: ENHRY and SYGVKD. The CDR3 is made up of 11 amino acids. Here the CDR3 DNA reads TGTGCCATCACACAGGGCTACGAGCAGTACTTC. Its protein product is CAITQGYEQYF.

The rearrangement links TRBV14 to TRBJ2-1; 8 bases map to TRBD1. V lost 5 bases and J lost 2; bases outside the gene matches: 8. Germline V gene data show CDR1 as SGHDN and CDR2 as FVKESK. CDR3 length: 16 amino acids. CDR3 amino acids: CASSRMDRATYNEQFF. DNA for the CDR3: TGTGCCAGCAGCAGGATGGACAGGGCTACCTACAATGAGCAGTTCTTC.

The chain has TRBV19 and TRBJ1-1; no firm D call. The CDR3 covers 14 residues. Germline V CDR1 and CDR2: LNHDA, SQIVND (reference sequence). V lost 6 bases and J 1 base, leaving 12 bases between the germline ends. CDR3: CASSPLWPNTEAFF. The CDR3 nucleotides are TGTGCCAGTAGCCCTCTGTGGCCGAACACTGAAGCTTTCTTT. The variable domain in full, completed from reference TRBV19 and TRBJ1-1, reads DGGITQSPKYLFRKEGQNVTLSCEQNLNHDAMYWYRQDPGQGLRLIYYSQIVNDFQKGDIAEGYSVSREKKESFPLTVTSAQKNPTAFYLCASSPLWPNTEAFFGQGTRLTVV.

The gene calls are TRBV18 and TRBJ2-5; D is perhaps TRBD2 (5 bases). Germline CDR1 KGHSH, CDR2 LQKENI. CDR3 size: 14 residues. V was pared by 2 bases and J by 2 bases, with 9 bases between. The CDR3 sequence: CASSPATGQETQYF. The CDR3 nucleotides read TGTGCCAGCTCACCAGCTACGGGGCAAGAGACCCAGTACTTC. Full variable domain (missing parts from reference TRBV18 and TRBJ2-5): NAGVMQNPRHLVRRRGQEARLRCSPMKGHSHVYWYRQLPEEGLKFMVYLQKENIIDESGMPKERFSAEFPKEGPSILRIQQVVRGDSAAYFCASSPATGQETQYFGPGTRLLVL.

This sequence joins TRBV27 and TRBJ2-1, with TRBD2 matching 11 bases. The CDR3 has 14 amino acids. Germline CDR1 and CDR2: MNHEY and SMNVEV (reference sequence). V gave up 8 bases and J gave up 4 bases; unmatched junction bases: 4. The CDR3 DNA sequence: TGTGCCAGCGTAGCGGGAGGGCCGTACAATGAGCAGTTCTTC. As protein: CASVAGGPYNEQFF.

The CDR3 is CASTRAGGSADTQYF. In DNA form, the CDR3 reads TGTGCCAGCACTCGGGCGGGGGGCAGTGCAGATACGCAGTATTTT. The chain links TRBV7-9 to TRBJ2-3, with TRBD2 matching 8 bases. CDR3 size: 15 residues. CDR1 and CDR2 from the germline V gene are SEHNR and FQNEAQ (reference sequence). With 7 bases clipped from V and 4 bases from J, the junction kept 10 bases outside the gene matches.

This clone was seen at least ten times. The chain recombines TRBV5-1 with TRBJ1-1; TRBD1 matches 8 bases. The trim removed 1 base at V and 4 bases at J, leaving 6 bases unmatched. Germline loops: CDR1 SGHRS, CDR2 YFSETQ. CDR3 length equals 15 residues. The CDR3, as DNA: TGCGCCAGCAGCTTGACAGGGGGACCGGGCACTGAAGCTTTCTTT. Translated, it gives CASSLTGGPGTEAFF.

This rearrangement joins TRBV5-8 to TRBJ2-3, with 7 bases that match TRBD2. CDR1 and CDR2 (germline): SGHTS, YDEGEE. With 3 bases clipped from V and 6 bases from J, the junction kept 7 bases outside the gene matches. The CDR3 totals 14 residues. The CDR3 protein is CASSSGGSMDTQYF. The CDR3 DNA follows: TGTGCCAGCAGCTCGGGAGGTTCCATGGATACGCAGTATTTT.

The chain is built from TRBV2 and TRBJ1-4; weak D call: TRBD1 (5 bases). CDR1 and CDR2 from the germline V gene are SNHLY and FYNNEI. This CDR3 region has 11 residues. V dropped 3 bases and J dropped 12 bases, with 8 bases sitting between them. The CDR3 DNA follows: TGTGCCAGCAGTGACAGGGTGGAACTGTTTTTT. Translating it yields CASSDRVELFF. The whole variable domain, remainder taken from reference TRBV2 and TRBJ1-4, is EPEVTQTPSHQVTQMGQEVILRCVPISNHLYFYWYRQILGQKVEFLVSFYNNEISEKSEIFDDQFSVERPDGSNFTLKIRSTKLEDSAMYFCASSDRVELFFGSGTQLSVL.

The chain has TRBV29-1 and TRBJ1-4, with a weak D call TRBD1 (5 bases). The CDR3 extends over 15 amino acids. V lost 4 bases to trimming and J lost 3 bases, with 15 bases between them. Germline lookup yields CDR1 SQVTM and CDR2 ANQGSEA. The CDR3: CSVAGWGGANEKLFF. DNA for the CDR3: TGCAGCGTTGCAGGATGGGGGGGTGCTAATGAAAAACTGTTTTTT.

This chain joins TRBV24-1 and TRBJ2-1; the D gene is possibly TRBD2 (6 bases). Trimming took off 0 bases at V and 2 bases at J, with 10 bases between the two ends. CDR1 is KGHDR, CDR2 SFDVKD, per germline. The CDR3 contains 16 residues. The CDR3 region is CATSDLEGLPYNEQFF. Written as DNA, the CDR3 is TGTGCCACCAGTGATTTGGAGGGACTTCCCTACAATGAGCAGTTCTTC.

The rearrangement uses TRBV5-6 and TRBJ2-5; TRBD2 is a possible D gene (5 bases). CDR3 length: 13 residues. V gave up 0 bases and J gave up 2 bases, with 5 bases separating them. The germline V gene has CDR1 SGHDT and CDR2 YYEEEE. CDR3 sequence reads: CASSLGLQETQYF. The CDR3 DNA reads as TGTGCCAGCAGCTTGGGACTACAAGAGACCCAGTACTTC. Using reference TRBV5-6 and TRBJ2-5 for the parts outside the CDR3, the full variable domain is DAGVTQSPTHLIKTRGQQVTLRCSPKSGHDTVSWYQQALGQGPQFIFQYYEEEERQRGNFPDRFSGHQFPNYSSELNVNALLLGDSALYLCASSLGLQETQYFGPGTRLLVL.